This TCR beta chain was obtained from a study of beta chain features in type 1 diabetes. Whole-study results and caveats: The naive, central memory and Treg TCRB repertoires looked more alike in patients than they did in healthy donors. Type 1 diabetes patients showed a moderate but significant shortening of TCRB CDR3s in all four CD4+ subsets.

Reverse transcription of all isolated RNA meant that expressed TCRB transcripts were sequenced. Sequenced naive, central memory and regulatory T cell samples produced an average of around 3.5 million reads. Sequencing was performed with immunoSEQ multiplex PCR; in TCRdb, only in-frame clones are kept and a portion is missing. The sample holds some 44,000 clones, 66% seen once. Germline V lookup: CDR1 MDHEN, CDR2 SYDVKM. The CDR3 totals 15 residues. V dropped 4 bases and J dropped 5 bases, with 17 bases sitting between them. CD45RO/CCR7/CD25/CD127/CD95/CD27 separated CD4+ naive, central memory, regulatory and stem cell-like memory cells by sorting. Without exception, sorted populations had purity beyond 95%. As regards this clone: Its antigen is undetermined.

This receptor was obtained from a woman aged 18-35 years with type 1 diabetes. The chain uses TRBV28 and TRBJ2-5; D might be TRBD2 (6 bases). Sequenced sample: Tregs from blood. The CDR3 region has the DNA TGTGCCAGCAGTTCACGGAGGGCCAGTGGGGAGACCCAGTACTTC. Translation: CASSSRRASGETQYF. The whole variable domain, remainder taken from reference TRBV28 and TRBJ2-5, is DVKVTQSSRYLVKRTGEKVFLECVQDMDHENMFWYRQDPGLGLRLIYFSYDVKMKEKGDIPEGYSVSREKKERFSLILESASTNQTSMYLCASSSRRASGETQYFGPGTRLLVL.